A single sample gave rise to the 31 T cell receptor beta chains below, sequenced in a study of early T cells in non-severe SARS-CoV-2 infection (dated by TCRdb to the early 2020s). The library was produced with 5' RACE. Sequencing relied on a NextSeq 500. TCRdb reanalyzed the raw reads on its own, using fastp at Q25 for trimming and MiXCR for clone calling, and kept in-frame beta chains. Rows merge per CDR3 protein into single entries with the most common DNA and genes. The sample has some 100,000 distinct CDR3 sequences on record, roughly 14% of them singletons. The ten largest clones represent 0.58% of the sample. Sequenced: whole blood. Receptor source: an adult who was a healthcare worker with PCR-confirmed SARS-CoV-2 infection or an uninfected control (not recorded which).

The rearrangement links TRBV19 to TRBJ2-1; 9 nucleotides agree with TRBD2. The CDR3 runs 18 residues. The germline V gene encodes CDR1 LNHDA and CDR2 SQIVND (reference sequence). The junction had 14 bases not matched to a gene; V was cut back by 2 bases and J by 6 bases. CDR3 in DNA: TGTGCCAGTAGTATATGTAGCGGGGGCCCTCTTTGTAGCAATGAGCAGTTCTTC. It translates to CASSICSGGPLCSNEQFF. Using reference TRBV19 and TRBJ2-1 for the parts outside the CDR3, the full variable domain is DGGITQSPKYLFRKEGQNVTLSCEQNLNHDAMYWYRQDPGQGLRLIYYSQIVNDFQKGDIAEGYSVSREKKESFPLTVTSAQKNPTAFYLCASSICSGGPLCSNEQFFGPGTRLTVL.

This chain uses TRBV20-1 with TRBJ1-1; D uncertain. V dropped 0 bases and J dropped 0 bases, with 5 bases sitting between them. The germline gives CDR1 DFQATT, CDR2 SNEGSKA (reference sequence). The length of the CDR3 is 13 residues. CDR3 DNA sequence: TGCAGTGCTAGAGATTTGGTGAACACTGAAGCTTTCTTT. As protein: CSARDLVNTEAFF.

This clonotype was seen a handful of times. The gene calls are TRBV27 and TRBJ2-2, with D tentatively TRBD1 (6 bases). The CDR3 consists of 16 residues. The ends were cut back, 5 bases at V and 3 bases at J, with 16 bases in the middle. From germline, CDR1 is MNHEY and CDR2 SMNVEV (reference sequence). CDR3 amino acids: CASSPIRQDYTGELFF. The CDR3 DNA reads TGTGCCAGCAGTCCCATCCGACAGGATTACACCGGGGAGCTGTTTTTT.

This clonotype turned up a few times. The chain links TRBV6-5 to TRBJ2-2; perhaps TRBD1 as D (6 bases). This CDR3 contains 12 residues. Germline CDR1 is MNHEY and CDR2 is SVGAGI. Trimming removed 6 bases at V and 6 bases at J, with 8 bases between. DNA for the CDR3: TGTGCCAGCAGGCGACAGGCCGGGGAGCTGTTTTTT. Translated, it gives CASRRQAGELFF.

V usage is TRBV18 and J usage is TRBJ1-1; D is uncertain. Trimming left V 6 bases short and J 4 bases short, with 21 bases between. This CDR3 has 16 residues. Germline V gives CDR1 KGHSH, CDR2 LQKENI. The CDR3 coding sequence is TGTGCCAGCTCGGCAGGCCGCCTCGGGATTGGCACTGAAGCTTTCTTT. Its translation is CASSAGRLGIGTEAFF.

This clonotype was found a few times. This rearrangement joins TRBV6-1 to TRBJ1-1; TRBD1 matches at 7 bases. Germline CDR1 is MNHNS and CDR2 is SASEGT. J lost 2 bases, V lost 6 bases, and 6 bases had no gene match. The CDR3 covers 14 residues. In DNA, the CDR3 is TGTGCCAGCAGACCGACAGGGATTAACACTGAAGCTTTCTTT. This gives the protein CASRPTGINTEAFF.

The rearrangement joins TRBV20-1 to TRBJ1-5; possible D gene TRBD1, 6 bases. V lost 3 bases, J lost 2 bases, and 14 bases lay in between. Germline CDR1 and CDR2: DFQATT and SNEGSKA (reference sequence). There are 15 residues in the CDR3. This CDR3 reads CSARATGPGNQPQHF. In nucleotides, the CDR3 is TGCAGTGCTAGGGCCACAGGGCCTGGCAATCAGCCCCAGCATTTT.

This clonotype was seen many times. This chain connects TRBV7-9 to TRBJ1-1; no clear D. Trimming removed 4 bases from V and 2 bases from J, with 8 bases in between. The CDR3 has 13 residues. Germline CDR1 SEHNR, CDR2 FQNEAQ (reference sequence). The CDR3 spells CASSSTVNTEAFF. CDR3 DNA: TGTGCCAGCAGCTCGACGGTAAACACTGAAGCTTTCTTT. Filled out from reference TRBV7-9 and TRBJ1-1, the complete variable domain reads DTGVSQNPRHKITKRGQNVTFRCDPISEHNRLYWYRQTLGQGPEFLTYFQNEAQLEKSRLLSDRFSAERPKGSFSTLEIQRTEQGDSAMYLCASSSTVNTEAFFGQGTRLTVV.

This clonotype was observed a handful of times. V is TRBV5-1 and J is TRBJ2-1; possibly TRBD1 for D (6 bases). V was shortened by 1 base and J by 0 bases, with 14 bases between the two germline ends. The CDR3 length is 17 residues. The germline V gene has CDR1 SGHRS and CDR2 YFSETQ. CDR3 amino acids: CASSLNMGHPSYNEQFF. CDR3 nucleotides: TGCGCCAGCAGCTTGAACATGGGACACCCCTCCTACAATGAGCAGTTCTTC.

The genes are TRBV6-2 or TRBV6-3 and TRBJ2-2, with 10 bases that match TRBD1. The CDR3 has 15 amino acids. The V gene end was trimmed by 6 bases and the J gene end by 3 bases; junction bases not matched to a gene: 4. Germline V CDR1 and CDR2: MNHEY, SVGEGT. The CDR3 DNA reads TGTGCCAGCAGCCGACAGGGGGCGGACACCGGGGAGCTGTTTTTT. This gives the protein CASSRQGADTGELFF.

This clonotype was seen only a few times. This chain connects TRBV7-3 to TRBJ2-3; D possibly corresponds to TRBD1 (6 bases). The CDR3 is 15 amino acids. Germline loops: CDR1 SGHTA, CDR2 FQGTGA. V gave up 5 bases and J gave up 0 bases, with 12 bases separating them. CDR3 protein: CASSATGPSTDTQYF. The CDR3 DNA follows: TGTGCCAGCAGCGCCACAGGGCCCAGCACAGATACGCAGTATTTT.

This clonotype was counted many times. This chain connects TRBV2 to TRBJ1-5, with a weak D call TRBD1 (6 bases). Between the trimmed V and J ends, which lost 3 bases and 1 base, there was a span of 13 bases. The CDR3 covers 16 residues. Germline assignment: CDR1 SNHLY and CDR2 FYNNEI. In nucleotides, the CDR3 is TGTGCCAGCAGTGATGGTTGGGGGGCGAGCAATCAGCCCCAGCATTTT. It specifies CASSDGWGASNQPQHF. Variable domain in full (rest from reference TRBV2 and TRBJ1-5): EPEVTQTPSHQVTQMGQEVILRCVPISNHLYFYWYRQILGQKVEFLVSFYNNEISEKSEIFDDQFSVERPDGSNFTLKIRSTKLEDSAMYFCASSDGWGASNQPQHFGDGTRLSIL.

This chain connects TRBV5-4 to TRBJ2-1, with D perhaps TRBD1 (6 bases). The CDR3 has 12 residues. Germline lookup yields CDR1 SGHNT and CDR2 YYREEE (reference sequence). The V gene lost 4 bases and the J gene lost 11 bases, with 13 bases spanning the gap. The CDR3 DNA sequence: TGTGCCAGCAGCGGACGGACAGTAAAGCAGTTCTTC. Translating gives CASSGRTVKQFF.

This clonotype was seen only a few times. The CDR3 sequence is CASTHKRGTSSTDTQYF. In DNA, the CDR3 is TGTGCCAGCACCCACAAGCGGGGAACGTCTAGCACAGATACGCAGTATTTT. This chain joins TRBV5-6 and TRBJ2-3; 7 bases map to TRBD2. The germline CDR1 and CDR2 sequences are SGHDT and YYEEEE. Trimming took 6 bases from V and 0 from J; bases not matched to a gene: 13. The CDR3 runs 17 residues.

The chain employs TRBV13 and TRBJ1-5; D uncertain. V was clipped by 0 bases and J by 7 bases, with 4 bases between them. This CDR3 spans 12 amino acids. In germline, CDR1 is PRHDT, CDR2 FYEKMQ (reference sequence). The CDR3 DNA reads TGTGCCAGCAGCTTAGGGGGACAGCCCCAGCATTTT. It encodes CASSLGGQPQHF. Together with reference TRBV13 and TRBJ1-5, the CDR3 gives the full variable domain: AAGVIQSPRHLIKEKRETATLKCYPIPRHDTVYWYQQGPGQDPQFLISFYEKMQSDKGSIPDRFSAQQFSDYHSELNMSSLELGDSALYFCASSLGGQPQHFGDGTRLSIL.

The chain joins TRBV12-3 or TRBV12-4 to TRBJ2-1; D might be TRBD2 (6 bases). The germline V and J ends were trimmed by 7 bases and 2 bases, with 12 bases remaining between them. The CDR3 is made up of 14 amino acids. The CDR3: CASTQGLPYNEQFF. The CDR3 DNA follows: TGTGCCAGCACTCAGGGACTCCCCTACAATGAGCAGTTCTTC.

The table lists this clonotype with a few counts. V and J are TRBV7-9 and TRBJ2-1; D remains ambiguous. The CDR3 is made up of 13 amino acids. From germline, CDR1 is SEHNR and CDR2 FQNEAQ (reference sequence). V lost 2 bases and J 7 bases, leaving 9 bases between the germline ends. The CDR3 spells CASSLILGNEQFF. CDR3 DNA: TGTGCCAGCAGCTTAATCCTCGGGAATGAGCAGTTCTTC.

This clonotype has only a few counts. CDR3: CASRGKGLSTDTQYF. In DNA form, the CDR3 reads TGTGCCAGCAGAGGGAAGGGATTAAGCACAGATACGCAGTATTTT. This chain uses TRBV6-1 with TRBJ2-3; the D is unclear. V was pared by 6 bases and J by 0 bases, with 13 bases between. This CDR3 is 15 amino acids long. The germline CDR1 and CDR2 sequences are MNHNS and SASEGT.

The V and J genes are TRBV15 and TRBJ2-7; 9 bases line up with TRBD1. The CDR3 totals 12 residues. Germline V gene sequence: CDR1 LNHNV, CDR2 YYDKDF (reference sequence). V trimming: 5 bases; J trimming: 10 bases; junction bases outside the gene matches: 6. The CDR3 sequence: CATSGRDRDQYV. CDR3 bases: TGTGCCACCAGCGGGCGGGACAGGGATCAGTACGTC.

The sample holds a few counts of this clonotype. The chain uses TRBV9 and TRBJ2-3, with 7 bases fitting TRBD1. This CDR3 is 15 amino acids long. The V gene end was trimmed by 3 bases and the J gene end by 2 bases; junction bases not matched to a gene: 6. CDR1 is SGDLS and CDR2 is YYNGEE in the germline V gene. CDR3 amino acids: CASSADRAFTDTQYF. CDR3 bases: TGTGCCAGCAGCGCAGACAGGGCATTCACAGATACGCAGTATTTT. Together with reference TRBV9 and TRBJ2-3, the CDR3 gives the full variable domain: DSGVTQTPKHLITATGQRVTLRCSPRSGDLSVYWYQQSLDQGLQFLIQYYNGEERAKGNILERFSAQQFPDLHSELNLSSLELGDSALYFCASSADRAFTDTQYFGPGTRLTVL.

This clonotype came up a few times. This rearrangement joins TRBV4-2 to TRBJ1-2; D ambiguous. Germline V gene data show CDR1 as LGHNA and CDR2 as YNFKEQ. With 1 base removed from V and 0 bases from J, the gap between germline ends came to 15 bases. There are 17 residues in the CDR3. CDR3 nucleotides: TGTGCCAGCAGCCAAGCTGGACGGCGGCCTTCTAACTATGGCTACACCTTC. Translating it yields CASSQAGRRPSNYGYTF.

The rearrangement links TRBV12-3 or TRBV12-4 to TRBJ2-7; D gene uncertain. Trimming removed 5 bases from V and 0 bases from J, with 11 bases in between. The CDR3 covers 14 residues. DNA of the CDR3: TGTGCCAGCAGTGATGGTCAGAGCTCCTACGAGCAGTACGTC. Its translation: CASSDGQSSYEQYV.

The rearrangement uses TRBV7-3 and TRBJ2-3; the match to TRBD2 covers 9 bases. This CDR3 contains 17 residues. Trimming cost V 5 bases and J 1 base; bases outside gene matches: 10. Germline-derived CDR1 and CDR2 are SGHTA and FQGTGA. CDR3 nucleotides: TGTGCCAGCAGCACCGGAGGGGTAGCGGGGGGCACAGATACGCAGTATTTT. Protein product: CASSTGGVAGGTDTQYF.

The V gene is TRBV13, the J gene TRBJ2-3; TRBD2 agrees at 7 bases. After removal of 2 bases from V and 6 bases from J, the junction contained 2 bases not matched to a gene. The CDR3 totals 13 residues. CDR1 is PRHDT, CDR2 FYEKMQ, per germline (reference sequence). Written as DNA, the CDR3 is TGTGCCAGCAGCTTAACTAGCGCCGATACGCAGTATTTT. Translated: CASSLTSADTQYF.

The chain recombines TRBV5-4 with TRBJ2-2, with a tentative D call TRBD2 (7 bases). Between the trimmed V and J ends, which lost 6 bases and 0 bases, there was a span of 15 bases. The CDR3 totals 16 residues. The germline gives CDR1 SGHNT, CDR2 YYREEE (reference sequence). CDR3: CASKKGGTANTGELFF. As DNA, the CDR3 is TGTGCCAGCAAGAAGGGGGGGACGGCGAACACCGGGGAGCTGTTTTTT.

The chain links TRBV4-1 to TRBJ2-5; 12 positions match TRBD2. Germline V lookup: CDR1 MGHRA, CDR2 YSYEKL. The CDR3 has 18 amino acids. After removal of 0 bases from V and 4 bases from J, the junction contained 9 bases not matched to a gene. CDR3 sequence reads: CASSQDFLAGGPGETQYF. CDR3 DNA: TGCGCCAGCAGCCAAGATTTCCTAGCGGGGGGGCCGGGAGAGACCCAGTACTTC.

This clonotype was counted only a few times. The V gene is TRBV6-2 or TRBV6-3, the J gene TRBJ2-3; D not certain. V shed 6 bases and J shed 1 base, with 14 bases lying between them. The germline V gene encodes CDR1 MNHEY and CDR2 SVGEGT. The CDR3 is made up of 15 amino acids. This chain's CDR3 is CASRHRFEGTDTQYF. CDR3 nucleotides: TGTGCCAGCAGACACCGCTTTGAGGGCACAGATACGCAGTATTTT.

V and J are TRBV12-3 or TRBV12-4 and TRBJ2-7; the D call may be TRBD1 or TRBD2 (5 bases each). V was shortened by 5 bases and J by 6 bases, with 11 bases between the two germline ends. This CDR3 comprises 12 residues. The CDR3 loop is CASSPGGVEQYV. The CDR3 region has the DNA TGTGCCAGCAGTCCTGGGGGAGTCGAGCAGTACGTC.

This clonotype was counted between two and nine times. V usage is TRBV9 and J usage is TRBJ2-3; D is possibly TRBD1 or TRBD2 (5 bases each). The CDR3 has 15 residues. Germline V CDR1 and CDR2: SGDLS, YYNGEE. V dropped 0 bases and J dropped 1 base, with 9 bases sitting between them. The CDR3 DNA follows: TGTGCCAGCAGCGTAGCCGGGGCGGGCACAGATACGCAGTATTTT. As protein: CASSVAGAGTDTQYF.

Many counts were recorded for this clonotype. The V gene is TRBV7-9, the J gene TRBJ1-2, with 12 bases aligning to TRBD1. V lost 11 bases to trimming and J lost 4 bases; unmatched junction nucleotides: 11. Germline V gene data show CDR1 as SEHNR and CDR2 as FQNEAQ (reference sequence). This CDR3 contains 15 residues. The CDR3 loop is CAGDRGPSVVYGYTF. As DNA, the CDR3 is TGTGCCGGGGACAGGGGGCCCTCAGTTGTCTATGGCTACACCTTC.

The V gene is TRBV2, the J gene TRBJ1-3; D perhaps matches TRBD1 (5 bases). Germline CDR1 and CDR2: SNHLY and FYNNEI. The CDR3 totals 15 residues. V lost 7 bases to trimming and J lost 0 bases, with 13 bases between them. This CDR3 is CASTWGPSSGNTIYF. In nucleotides, the CDR3 is TGTGCCAGCACCTGGGGACCGAGCTCTGGAAACACCATATATTTT. Filled out from reference TRBV2 and TRBJ1-3, the complete variable domain reads EPEVTQTPSHQVTQMGQEVILRCVPISNHLYFYWYRQILGQKVEFLVSFYNNEISEKSEIFDDQFSVERPDGSNFTLKIRSTKLEDSAMYFCASTWGPSSGNTIYFGEGSWLTVV.